This entry describes one T cell receptor beta chain. These data belong to a study of blood T cell repertoires in COVID-19. Overall study context: Samples taken during acute and convalescent COVID-19 were collected in the United States, Italy and Spain.

J gave up 8 bases and V 2 bases, and 13 bases lay outside the gene matches. Per germline, CDR1 MNHEY and CDR2 SMNVEV (reference sequence). The CDR3 spans 17 residues. The protocol was immunoSEQ multiplex PCR, while the TCRdb copy is restricted to in-frame clones and leaves out a portion. The table has tens of thousands of clones, roughly 90% seen once; the top ten hold approximately 19%. This TCR came from a man aged 80 or over in a cohort sampled during active COVID-19. The chain joins TRBV27 to TRBJ1-4; 8 nucleotides align to TRBD1. What was sequenced was peripheral blood. CDR3 coding DNA: TGTGCCAGCAGTTTACTTGGGGACAGGTCAACGCGGGAAAAACTGTTTTTT. Residues: CASSLLGDRSTREKLFF.